Below, 7 T cell receptor beta chains from the same sample are listed, as sequenced in a study of blood T cell repertoires in COVID-19. This table comes from immunoSEQ multiplex PCR, and its TCRdb copy is limited to in-frame clones, with some not included. Here the sample spans a few hundred thousand clones, about 90% being singletons. The sample was peripheral blood. The receptors were gathered from a man aged 18-30 years who had recovered from COVID-19.

The rearrangement links TRBV5-5 to TRBJ1-2; possibly TRBD1 for D (6 bases). Germline V gene sequence: CDR1 SGHKS, CDR2 YYEKEE (reference sequence). CDR3 length: 14 amino acids. V lost 3 bases to trimming and J lost 8 bases, with 17 bases between them. DNA of the CDR3: TGTGCCAGCAGCTCGACAGGACATGGGGAAGGCTACACCTTC. This gives the protein CASSSTGHGEGYTF.

The rearrangement joins TRBV19 to TRBJ2-5, with TRBD1 identical over 7 bases. V lost 3 bases, J lost 2 bases, and 6 bases stayed unmatched. The germline V gene has CDR1 LNHDA and CDR2 SQIVND (reference sequence). This CDR3 is 15 amino acids long. The CDR3 DNA is TGTGCCAGTAGTATCGGGACAGTGTCTCAAGAGACCCAGTACTTC. Protein sequence: CASSIGTVSQETQYF.

The V call is TRBV10-2, the J call TRBJ2-7; 10 nucleotides match TRBD2. Trimming took 8 bases from V and 3 from J; bases not matched to a gene: 22. Germline-derived CDR1 and CDR2 are WSHSY and SAAADI. The CDR3 is made up of 19 amino acids. CDR3 coding DNA: TGCGCCAGCGAGGGGAGTGGTGTAGCGGGAGGAGGGGATTACTACGAGCAGTACTTC. It encodes CASEGSGVAGGGDYYEQYF.

In this sample, this clone turned up a few times. The chain couples TRBV5-1 to TRBJ2-5; 10 bases are shared with TRBD2. The CDR3 spans 16 residues. Germline V lookup: CDR1 SGHRS, CDR2 YFSETQ. Trimming took 2 bases from V and 5 from J; bases not matched to a gene: 9. CDR3 loop: CASSLSAGGRSETQYF. The CDR3 DNA reads as TGCGCCAGCAGCTTATCAGCGGGGGGGCGGTCGGAGACCCAGTACTTC.

The rearrangement joins TRBV5-8 to TRBJ2-1; 11 nucleotides line up with TRBD2. CDR3 size: 17 residues. Germline CDR1 is SGHTS and CDR2 is YDEGEE. The V segment lost 2 bases and the J segment 4 bases; nucleotides outside the gene matches: 8. This chain's CDR3 is CASSFFTSSGGYNEQFF. CDR3 DNA sequence: TGTGCCAGCAGCTTTTTCACTTCTAGCGGGGGGTACAATGAGCAGTTCTTC. Complete variable domain (other parts from reference TRBV5-8 and TRBJ2-1): EAGVTQSPTHLIKTRGQQATLRCSPISGHTSVYWYQQALGLGLQFLLWYDEGEERNRGNFPPRFSGRQFPNYSSELNVNALELEDSALYLCASSFFTSSGGYNEQFFGPGTRLTVL.

The CDR3 here is CASSLGIDTVNEKLFF. Here the CDR3 DNA reads TGTGCCAGCAGCTTAGGCATTGACACAGTTAATGAAAAACTGTTTTTT. This chain links TRBV11-2 with TRBJ1-4; no firm D call. Trimming stripped 1 base from V and 4 bases from J, with 13 bases between. CDR1 is SGHAT, CDR2 FQNNGV, per germline. This CDR3 comprises 16 residues.

The chain combines TRBV7-9 with TRBJ2-1; tentatively, D is TRBD2 (6 bases). The CDR3 totals 15 residues. V shed 2 bases and J shed 10 bases, with 18 bases lying between them. Per the germline V gene, CDR1 is SEHNR and CDR2 is FQNEAQ (reference sequence). The CDR3 spells CASSLTWTTGIEQFF. The CDR3 DNA sequence: TGTGCCAGCAGCTTAACATGGACTACCGGTATCGAGCAGTTCTTC.